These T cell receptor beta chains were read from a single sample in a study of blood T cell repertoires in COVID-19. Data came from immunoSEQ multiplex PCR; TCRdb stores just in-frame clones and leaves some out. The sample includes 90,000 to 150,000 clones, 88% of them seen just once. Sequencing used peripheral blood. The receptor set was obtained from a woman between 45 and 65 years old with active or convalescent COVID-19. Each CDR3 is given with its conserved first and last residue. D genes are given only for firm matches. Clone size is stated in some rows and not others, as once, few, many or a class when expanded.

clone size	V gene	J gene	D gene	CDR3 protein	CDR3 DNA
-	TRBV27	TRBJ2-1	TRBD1	CATTRDRGVGSGRSYNEQFF	TGTGCCACTACCCGGGACAGGGGAGTAGGTAGCGGCCGATCCTACAATGAGCAGTTCTTC
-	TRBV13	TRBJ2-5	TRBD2	CASSSLGLAGLDQETQYF	TGTGCCAGCAGCTCCCTAGGGCTAGCGGGACTCGACCAAGAGACCCAGTACTTC
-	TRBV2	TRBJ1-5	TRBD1	CASRGQPNQPQHF	TGTGCCAGCAGGGGACAGCCAAATCAGCCCCAGCATTTT
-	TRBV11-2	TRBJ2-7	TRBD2	CASSSPPGLADEQYF	TGTGCCAGCAGCTCCCCCCCGGGACTAGCAGATGAGCAGTACTTC
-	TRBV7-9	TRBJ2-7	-	CASSVLADYEQYF	TGTGCCAGCAGCGTGTTGGCAGACTACGAGCAGTACTTC
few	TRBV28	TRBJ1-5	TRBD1	CASSYRDRGFQPQHF	TGTGCCAGCAGTTACCGGGACAGGGGTTTCCAGCCCCAGCATTTT
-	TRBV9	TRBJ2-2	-	CASSVGVTGELFF	TGTGCCAGCAGCGTAGGAGTTACCGGGGAGCTGTTTTTT
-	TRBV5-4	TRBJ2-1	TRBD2	CASSPRTSGGEQFF	TGTGCCAGCAGCCCCAGGACTAGCGGGGGTGAGCAGTTCTTC
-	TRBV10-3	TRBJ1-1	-	CAINRNGRNTEAFF	TGTGCCATCAACCGAAATGGTAGGAACACTGAAGCTTTCTTT
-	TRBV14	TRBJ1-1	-	CASSQELKVMNTEAFF	TGTGCCAGCAGCCAAGAACTCAAAGTCATGAACACTGAAGCTTTCTTT
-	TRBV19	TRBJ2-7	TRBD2	CASSWTSGAYEQYF	TGTGCCAGTAGTTGGACTAGCGGAGCGTACGAGCAGTACTTC
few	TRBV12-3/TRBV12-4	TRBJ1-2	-	CASSRVYGYTF	TGTGCCAGCAGTCGTGTTTATGGCTACACCTTC
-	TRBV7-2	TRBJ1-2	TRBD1	CASSSWDRGNYGYTF	TGTGCCAGCAGCTCATGGGACAGGGGAAACTATGGCTACACCTTC
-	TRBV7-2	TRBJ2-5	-	CASSLVPTQETQYF	TGTGCCAGCAGCTTAGTTCCGACACAAGAGACCCAGTACTTC
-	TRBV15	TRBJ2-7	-	CATSRQGPYEQYF	TGTGCCACCAGCAGGCAGGGGCCCTACGAGCAGTACTTC
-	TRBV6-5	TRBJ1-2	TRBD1	CASSRRQGENYGYTF	TGTGCCAGCAGTAGACGACAGGGGGAAAACTATGGCTACACCTTC
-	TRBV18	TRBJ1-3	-	CASSLTGLSPGNTIYF	TGTGCCAGCTCACTCACGGGACTCAGTCCTGGAAACACCATATATTTT
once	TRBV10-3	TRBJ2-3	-	CAISVGGAVTDTQYF	TGTGCCATCAGTGTTGGTGGAGCGGTCACAGATACGCAGTATTTT
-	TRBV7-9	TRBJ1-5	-	CASSRTVAGMDQPQHF	TGTGCCAGCAGCCGGACCGTTGCGGGTATGGATCAGCCCCAGCATTTT
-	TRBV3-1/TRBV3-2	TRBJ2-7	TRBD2	CASSHETSGRGGGSYEQYF	TGTGCCAGCAGCCACGAGACTAGCGGGAGAGGGGGAGGCTCCTACGAGCAGTACTTC
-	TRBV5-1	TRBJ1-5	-	CASSSGGGQPQHF	TGCGCCAGCAGCTCTGGGGGGGGTCAGCCCCAGCATTTT
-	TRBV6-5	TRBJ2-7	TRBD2	CAIRLAGGYEQYF	TGTGCCATTAGACTAGCGGGAGGCTACGAGCAGTACTTC
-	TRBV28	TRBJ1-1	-	CASSLGGPFEAFF	TGTGCCAGCAGTTTGGGGGGGCCTTTTGAAGCTTTCTTT
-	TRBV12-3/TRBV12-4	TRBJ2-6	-	CASSLAGSNVLTF	TGTGCCAGCAGCCTCGCAGGGTCCAACGTCCTGACTTTC
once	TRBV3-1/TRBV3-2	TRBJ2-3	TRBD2	CASSLGLAGAQEEYF	TGTGCCAGCAGCCTCGGACTAGCGGGAGCACAAGAAGAGTATTTT